What follows describes a single T cell receptor beta chain. As yet, its antigen is unknown. The source of the sample is a study of shared clonotypes between healthy human individuals. Study in general: Plates per donor: three CD4 naive, three CD4 memory, two CD8 naive, one CD8 memory.

Whole-study results and caveats: In having few donors, the study represented limited genetic and exposure-history diversity. Non-shared clonotypes showed lower generation probabilities than clonotypes common to all four donors.

Germline CDR1 and CDR2: GTSNPN and SVGIG (reference sequence). The V gene lost 2 bases and the J gene lost 2 bases, with 8 bases spanning the gap. The CDR3 contains 13 residues. Using immunoSEQ multiplex PCR, the repertoire was profiled, and TCRdb retains in-frame clones only, with some absent. Found here are roughly 2.5 million clones, approximately 90% of them singletons; the top ten hold about 0.13%. The receptor was derived from a man in his late teens or twenties in good health. Sequencing input: naive CD4+ T cells sorted from blood. Subset of the sample: CD45RA+ positively selected. The chain links TRBV30 to TRBJ2-3, with D possibly called TRBD1 or TRBD2 (5 bases each). CDR3 residues: CAWSRDPTDTQYF. The DNA for the CDR3 is TGTGCCTGGAGTCGGGACCCCACAGATACGCAGTATTTT.